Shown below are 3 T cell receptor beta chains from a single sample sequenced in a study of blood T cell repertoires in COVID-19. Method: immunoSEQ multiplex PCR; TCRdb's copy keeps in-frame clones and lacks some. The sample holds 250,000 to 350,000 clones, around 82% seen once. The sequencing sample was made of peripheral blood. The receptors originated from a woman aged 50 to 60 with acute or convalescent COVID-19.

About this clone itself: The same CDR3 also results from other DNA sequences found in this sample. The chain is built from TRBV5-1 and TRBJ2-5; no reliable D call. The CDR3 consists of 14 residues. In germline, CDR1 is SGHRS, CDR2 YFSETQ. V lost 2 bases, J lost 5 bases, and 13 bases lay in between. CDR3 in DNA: TGCGCCAGCAGCTTAGGCACGGGTGGGGAGACCCAGTACTTC. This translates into CASSLGTGGETQYF.

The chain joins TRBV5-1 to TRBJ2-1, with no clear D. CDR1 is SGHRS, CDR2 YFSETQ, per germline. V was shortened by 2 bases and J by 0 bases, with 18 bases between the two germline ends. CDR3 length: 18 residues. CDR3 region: CASSLGQEYFSSYNEQFF. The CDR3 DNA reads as TGCGCCAGCAGCTTAGGCCAGGAATATTTTAGCTCCTACAATGAGCAGTTCTTC.

The CDR3 is CSVYGTGGYGYTF. The CDR3 DNA follows: TGCAGCGTTTATGGGACAGGGGGCTATGGCTACACCTTC. The genes are TRBV29-1 and TRBJ1-2; 11 bases map to TRBD1. Trimming cost V 5 bases and J 4 bases; bases outside gene matches: 3. Per the germline V gene, CDR1 is SQVTM and CDR2 is ANQGSEA. This CDR3 is 13 amino acids long.